These T cell receptor beta chains were read from a single sample in a study of blood T cell repertoires in COVID-19. Here immunoSEQ multiplex PCR was the method, and the copy in TCRdb shows in-frame clones only, minus some. This table has some 250,000 clones, around 90% appearing once. Sequencing was performed on PBMCs or T cells enriched from blood (not recorded which). These receptors were taken from a human donor in a cohort exposed to, infected with or recovered from COVID-19 (not recorded which). The donor label of this sample is uncertain. Both conserved end residues are part of each CDR3. D genes are given only for firm matches. Only some rows state a clone size, as once, few, many or a class for expanded clones.

CASSQDTQGANTEAFF TGCGCCAGCAGCCAAGATACCCAGGGGGCCAACACTGAAGCTTTCTTT . TRBV4-1 TRBD1 TRBJ1-1
CASSFKGENEAFF TGTGCCAGCAGCTTTAAGGGGGAGAATGAAGCTTTCTTT . TRBV7-8 . TRBJ1-1
CASEVGSSGSSYNEQFF TGTGCCAGTGAAGTTGGGTCGAGCGGGAGCTCCTACAATGAGCAGTTCTTC few TRBV19 TRBD2 TRBJ2-1
CASSFGGLGGEYF TGTGCCAGCAGCTTCGGAGGGTTGGGTGGGGAGTACTTC . TRBV7-2 . TRBJ2-7
CSAPRQTEAFF TGCAGTGCTCCTAGACAGACTGAAGCTTTCTTT . TRBV20-1 . TRBJ1-1
CASSPPRLGGADTQYF TGTGCCAGCTCACCACCGCGACTAGGAGGGGCAGATACGCAGTATTTT . TRBV18 . TRBJ2-3
CSASGGGGRVYEQYF TGCAGTGCTAGTGGTGGAGGGGGCAGGGTCTACGAGCAGTACTTC . TRBV20-1 . TRBJ2-7
CASREAGGVTDTQYF TGTGCCAGCAGGGAAGCGGGGGGGGTCACAGATACGCAGTATTTT . TRBV28 TRBD2 TRBJ2-3
CATSEQGAHGYTF TGTGCCACCAGTGAGCAGGGGGCTCATGGCTACACCTTC . TRBV24-1 TRBD1 TRBJ1-2
CASTPSGQGAIRGYTF TGTGCCAGTACCCCCTCGGGACAGGGGGCGATCCGTGGCTACACCTTC . TRBV19 TRBD1 TRBJ1-2
CASSGGHRPNTEAFF TGTGCCAGCAGTGGGGGCCACAGACCAAACACTGAAGCTTTCTTT . TRBV25-1 . TRBJ1-1
CASSPGRGGVNTEAFF TGTGCCAGCAGCCCTGGCCGGGGTGGCGTCAACACTGAAGCTTTCTTT . TRBV7-8 . TRBJ1-1
CASSRTSGVGTDTQYF TGTGCCAGCAGCCGCACTAGCGGGGTCGGCACAGATACGCAGTATTTT . TRBV7-9 TRBD2 TRBJ2-3
CASSIASFRPQHF TGTGCCAGTAGTATAGCCTCGTTTAGGCCCCAGCATTTT . TRBV19 . TRBJ1-5
CASSLAAVGETQYF TGTGCCAGCAGCTTGGCCGCGGTAGGAGAGACCCAGTACTTC . TRBV5-8 . TRBJ2-5
CASSDGQIVRKLFF TGTGCCAGCAGTGACGGACAGATTGTAAGAAAACTGTTTTTT . TRBV6-1 . TRBJ1-4
CASSPQGLDEKLFF TGTGCCAGCAGTCCCCAGGGGCTCGACGAAAAACTGTTTTTT . TRBV7-2 . TRBJ1-4
CASSLQGRDYGYTF TGTGCCAGCAGCTTACAGGGTCGCGACTATGGCTACACCTTC . TRBV5-6 . TRBJ1-2
CASSPSSGANVLTF TGTGCCAGCAGTCCCTCTTCTGGGGCCAACGTCCTGACTTTC . TRBV6-6 . TRBJ2-6
CASSQLSGGPQHF TGCGCCAGCAGCCAACTTTCCGGGGGGCCCCAGCATTTT few TRBV4-1 . TRBJ1-5
CASSTFNSPLHF TGTGCCAGCTCGACTTTTAATTCACCCCTCCACTTT . TRBV6-5 . TRBJ1-6
CASSLLGQGLNQPQHF TGTGCCAGCAGCCTCCTGGGGCAGGGTTTAAATCAGCCCCAGCATTTT . TRBV4-2 . TRBJ1-5
CATDQASFFAYEQYF TGTGCCACCGACCAGGCCAGTTTTTTCGCCTACGAGCAGTACTTC . TRBV30 . TRBJ2-7
CASSLGQGTNYGYTF TGTGCCAGCAGTCTGGGACAGGGTACTAACTATGGCTACACCTTC . TRBV6-5 TRBD1 TRBJ1-2
CASSVGTGKYGNTIYF TGTGCCAGCAGCGTCGGGACAGGGAAGTACGGAAACACCATATATTTT . TRBV9 TRBD1 TRBJ1-3
CASSLAGLAGVQETQYF TGTGCCAGCAGCTTAGCGGGACTAGCGGGAGTTCAAGAGACCCAGTACTTC . TRBV7-2 TRBD2 TRBJ2-5
CSVEGLLRDRGSDTQYF TGCAGCGTTGAAGGTCTACTCCGGGACAGGGGGTCAGATACGCAGTATTTT . TRBV29-1 TRBD1 TRBJ2-3
CASGTGGAYEQYF TGTGCCAGCGGAACGGGAGGTGCCTACGAGCAGTACTTC . TRBV5-6 TRBD2 TRBJ2-7
CASSYEISGRTSSTDTQYF TGTGCCAGCAGTTACGAAATTAGCGGGAGAACCTCTAGCACAGATACGCAGTATTTT . TRBV6-2/TRBV6-3 TRBD2 TRBJ2-3
CASDLGQALLNEQFF TGTGCTAGTGACCTGGGACAGGCCCTTTTGAATGAGCAGTTCTTC . TRBV12-5 TRBD1 TRBJ2-1
CASSVTNSGYTF TGTGCCAGCAGCGTAACAAATTCCGGCTACACCTTC once TRBV9 . TRBJ1-2
CASSLNPRSNQPQHF TGTGCCAGCAGCTTAAATCCTAGGAGCAATCAGCCCCAGCATTTT . TRBV7-3 . TRBJ1-5
CASSVGLAGETQYF TGTGCCAGCAGCGTAGGGCTAGCCGGAGAGACCCAGTACTTC . TRBV9 . TRBJ2-5
CASSGQSKGAGEKLFF TGTGCCAGCAGCGGACAGAGTAAAGGCGCCGGGGAAAAACTGTTTTTT . TRBV9 . TRBJ1-4
CASSQGPGTHYGYTF TGTGCCAGCAGCCAAGGACCCGGGACACATTATGGCTACACCTTC . TRBV3-1/TRBV3-2 . TRBJ1-2
CAISSKEGVGQPQHF TGTGCCATCAGTTCAAAAGAGGGGGTCGGTCAGCCCCAGCATTTT . TRBV10-3 . TRBJ1-5